Presented here are 28 T cell receptor beta chains from one specimen sequenced in a study of post-analysis software for immune sequencing data. The study, taken as a whole, reports: Patients had higher frequencies than controls of four to six TRBV segments, including TRBV5-6, TRBV5-1 and TRBV20-1.

Unique-molecular-identifier-tagged TCR beta cDNA libraries were used. TCRdb itself ran the PCR reads through MiXCR, one entry per CDR3 protein. The sample includes some 500,000 distinct CDR3 sequences, 40% to 55% of them seen just once. For these receptors, no antigen is known. Sequencing was carried out using blood. These receptors were obtained from a girl between 5 and 17 years old with multiple sclerosis.

This clonotype was seen only once. V usage is TRBV7-9 and J usage is TRBJ1-1; D gene ambiguous. Germline V gives CDR1 SEHNR, CDR2 FQNEAQ (reference sequence). Trimming removed 5 bases at V and 1 base at J, with 11 bases between. This CDR3 comprises 14 residues. This CDR3 reads CASSPLGRNTEAFF. The CDR3 DNA reads as TGTGCCAGCAGCCCCTTAGGACGGAACACTGAAGCTTTCTTT.

As for this clonotype: It may be a read error: a sequence one base away is much more abundant. The V call is TRBV29-1, the J call TRBJ1-2, with TRBD1 identical over 7 bases. In germline, CDR1 is SQVTM, CDR2 ANQGSEA. CDR3 length: 14 amino acids. J lost 8 bases, V lost 5 bases, and 14 bases had no gene match. CDR3 in amino acids: CSVLSVTGEDGYTF. The CDR3 DNA reads TGCAGCGTTTTAAGTGTCACAGGGGAGGACGGCTACACCTTC. Full variable domain (remainder filled in from reference TRBV29-1 and TRBJ1-2): SAVISQKPSRDICQRGTSLTIQCQVDSQVTMMFWYRQQPGQSLTLIATANQGSEATYESGFVIDKFPISRPNLTFSTLTVSNMSPEDSSIYLCSVLSVTGEDGYTFGSGTRLTVV.

The rearrangement joins TRBV2 to TRBJ2-5; D is unresolved. Trimming stripped 6 bases from V and 2 bases from J, with 13 bases between. In germline, CDR1 is SNHLY, CDR2 FYNNEI. There are 14 residues in the CDR3. The CDR3 loop reads CASREHSLQETQYF. CDR3 nucleotide sequence: TGTGCCAGCAGAGAGCATTCTCTACAAGAGACCCAGTACTTC.

This clonotype has just a few counts. The chain combines TRBV7-9 with TRBJ2-5, with 7 positions matching TRBD1. This CDR3 is 15 amino acids long. CDR1 and CDR2 (germline): SEHNR, FQNEAQ (reference sequence). V lost 1 base to trimming and J lost 3 bases; unmatched junction nucleotides: 5. The CDR3 sequence is CASSLGTGEKETQYF. In DNA form, the CDR3 reads TGTGCCAGCAGCTTAGGAACAGGGGAAAAAGAGACCCAGTACTTC.

The genes are TRBV5-1 and TRBJ2-1, with 8 bases that match TRBD2. The length of the CDR3 is 17 residues. V lost 2 bases to trimming and J lost 4 bases; unmatched junction nucleotides: 11. Per the germline V gene, CDR1 is SGHRS and CDR2 is YFSETQ. This CDR3 reads CASSFSAGVGTYNEQFF. In DNA form, the CDR3 reads TGCGCCAGCAGCTTCTCAGCGGGAGTAGGGACTTACAATGAGCAGTTCTTC.

Comment on this clonotype: Sequence at one end of the junction differs from germline and may be a read error. The rearrangement links TRBV20-1 to TRBJ1-1; tentative D call: TRBD1 (5 bases). CDR3 length equals 13 residues. From germline, CDR1 is DFQATT and CDR2 SNEGSKA (reference sequence). In DNA form, the CDR3 reads TGCAGTGCGAGAGGGGACCTGAACACTGAAGCTTTCTTT. Translated, it gives CSARGDLNTEAFF.

The gene calls are TRBV7-9 and TRBJ2-7; TRBD1 matches 12 bases. Germline lookup yields CDR1 SEHNR and CDR2 FQNEAQ (reference sequence). The length of the CDR3 is 16 residues. Trimming cost V 5 bases and J 5 bases; bases outside gene matches: 10. CDR3 sequence (DNA): TGTGCCAGCAGCATTACCGGGGGACAGGGGGCGAACGAGCAGTACTTC. Translating it yields CASSITGGQGANEQYF.

The rearrangement uses TRBV29-1 and TRBJ2-3, with D unclear. V was clipped by 7 bases and J by 2 bases, with 25 bases between them. Germline V gene lookup returns CDR1 SQVTM and CDR2 ANQGSEA. This CDR3 spans 17 amino acids. This chain's CDR3 is CSAIYPLVRGLTDTQYF. The CDR3 nucleotides are TGCAGCGCAATTTACCCCTTGGTTCGCGGCCTCACAGATACGCAGTATTTT.

The table lists this clonotype with a few counts. The genes are TRBV6-5 and TRBJ2-3, with TRBD2 matching over 9 bases. With V trimmed by 2 bases and J by 5 bases, 5 bases remained unmatched. Germline V gene lookup returns CDR1 MNHEY and CDR2 SVGAGI. This CDR3 region has 15 residues. Here the CDR3 reads CASSYQREVGDTQYF. CDR3 coding DNA: TGTGCCAGCAGTTACCAGCGGGAGGTAGGAGATACGCAGTATTTT.

For the CDR3, the DNA is TGTGCCAGCAGCCTCGATGGGGACCAACGCTCCTACGAGCAGTACTTC. Translating it yields CASSLDGDQRSYEQYF. V is TRBV7-9 and J is TRBJ2-7; D tentatively reads TRBD1 or TRBD2 (5 bases each). V was clipped by 5 bases and J by 0 bases, with 17 bases between them. This CDR3 comprises 16 residues. Germline V gives CDR1 SEHNR, CDR2 FQNEAQ (reference sequence).

The V and J genes are TRBV4-1 and TRBJ1-5; 7 bases map to TRBD1. Germline values: CDR1 MGHRA, CDR2 YSYEKL. This CDR3 is built from 17 residues. V lost 1 base, J lost 2 bases, and 8 bases stayed unmatched. The CDR3 sequence: CASSQGERQGGNQPQHF. The CDR3 DNA reads TGCGCCAGCAGCCAAGGTGAACGACAGGGAGGCAATCAGCCCCAGCATTTT.

The V and J genes are TRBV7-9 and TRBJ2-5; TRBD1 matches at 10 bases. From germline, CDR1 is SEHNR and CDR2 FQNEAQ (reference sequence). J was trimmed by 5 bases and V by 5 bases; bases with no gene match: 5. This CDR3 spans 14 amino acids. The CDR3 DNA sequence: TGTGCCAGCAGCGTGGACAGGGGGGACGAGACCCAGTACTTC. This gives the protein CASSVDRGDETQYF. The variable domain in full, with the rest retrieved from reference TRBV7-9 and TRBJ2-5, is DTGVSQNPRHKITKRGQNVTFRCDPISEHNRLYWYRQTLGQGPEFLTYFQNEAQLEKSRLLSDRFSAERPKGSFSTLEIQRTEQGDSAMYLCASSVDRGDETQYFGPGTRLLVL.

The chain links TRBV18 to TRBJ1-4; unclear D gene. CDR3 size: 18 residues. CDR1 is KGHSH, CDR2 LQKENI, per germline. The V and J ends lost 2 bases and 4 bases respectively, with 20 bases between them. The CDR3 region is CASSPMPKTQLFNEKLFF. The CDR3 DNA reads as TGTGCCAGCTCACCAATGCCGAAGACTCAGCTCTTTAATGAAAAACTGTTTTTT. Complete variable domain (other parts from reference TRBV18 and TRBJ1-4): NAGVMQNPRHLVRRRGQEARLRCSPMKGHSHVYWYRQLPEEGLKFMVYLQKENIIDESGMPKERFSAEFPKEGPSILRIQQVVRGDSAAYFCASSPMPKTQLFNEKLFFGSGTQLSVL.

This chain joins TRBV7-8 and TRBJ2-5; D gene unclear. The CDR3 has 18 residues. V lost 5 bases to trimming and J lost 4 bases, with 26 bases between them. Germline loops: CDR1 SGHVS, CDR2 FQNEAQ. For the CDR3, the DNA is TGTGCCAGCAGCGGCCATCTAGGCGGTTCGAGCTCGGGAGAGACCCAGTACTTC. It yields the protein CASSGHLGGSSSGETQYF.

The chain has TRBV20-1 and TRBJ2-3, with 9 bases that match TRBD2. The germline V gene encodes CDR1 DFQATT and CDR2 SNEGSKA (reference sequence). The V and J ends lost 3 bases and 6 bases, in that order; junction bases with no gene match: 7. The CDR3 has 14 amino acids. CDR3 DNA sequence: TGCAGTGCTAGCGCGCCTAGCGGGGTTGATACGCAGTATTTT. Its translation is CSASAPSGVDTQYF.

This sequence joins TRBV4-2 and TRBJ1-6; 7 bases line up with TRBD1. Germline V gene data show CDR1 as LGHNA and CDR2 as YNFKEQ. Losses at the gene ends were 5 bases for V and 0 bases for J; bases not matched to a gene: 13. CDR3 length: 19 residues. DNA of the CDR3: TGTGCCAGCAGCGACAGCTACCTGACAGGGAGCTCCTATAATTCACCCCTCCACTTT. Translating gives CASSDSYLTGSSYNSPLHF.

This chain joins TRBV4-1 and TRBJ2-3; TRBD1 matches 7 bases. V dropped 3 bases and J dropped 8; count of bases not matched to a gene: 8. CDR1 MGHRA and CDR2 YSYEKL come from the germline V gene. This CDR3 has 14 amino acids. Here the CDR3 reads CASSQSQGEGTQYF. CDR3 coding DNA: TGCGCCAGCAGCCAGTCCCAGGGGGAAGGTACGCAGTATTTT.

The chain couples TRBV13 to TRBJ2-7; 7 positions match TRBD1. The CDR3 is made up of 15 amino acids. Looked up from germline, CDR1 is PRHDT and CDR2 is FYEKMQ (reference sequence). The V gene end was trimmed by 6 bases and the J gene end by 3 bases; junction bases not matched to a gene: 11. CDR3 residues: CASRPAGTDIYEQYF. Here the CDR3 DNA reads TGTGCCAGCAGACCGGCCGGGACAGACATCTACGAGCAGTACTTC.

The sample holds a few counts of this clonotype. For the CDR3, the DNA is TGTGCCAGCAGTGGGACAGGGGGAGCTTTCTTT. Amino acid sequence: CASSGTGGAFF. The rearrangement links TRBV25-1 to TRBJ1-1; 10 nucleotides line up with TRBD1. With 4 bases clipped from V and 10 bases from J, the junction kept 0 bases outside the gene matches. The CDR3 has 11 residues. Germline loops: CDR1 MGHDK, CDR2 SYGVNS.

The chain's CDR3 is CSASGGAPEIETQYF. The CDR3, as DNA: TGCAGTGCTAGTGGGGGGGCGCCCGAAATAGAGACCCAGTACTTC. The V gene is TRBV20-1, the J gene TRBJ2-5, with a tentative D call TRBD2 (7 bases). V was pared by 3 bases and J by 4 bases, with 18 bases between. The CDR3 has 15 amino acids. The germline CDR1 and CDR2 sequences are DFQATT and SNEGSKA (reference sequence).

The chain carries TRBV5-5 and TRBJ2-7; no reliable D call. This CDR3 region has 16 residues. Germline CDR1 reads SGHKS; CDR2 reads YYEKEE (reference sequence). The germline V and J ends were trimmed by 0 bases and 1 base, with 14 bases remaining between them. The DNA for the CDR3 is TGTGCCAGCAGCTTGGCCTTCGGAGCACCTTCCTACGAGCAGTACTTC. Amino acids: CASSLAFGAPSYEQYF.

Only a few counts were recorded for this clonotype. This chain uses TRBV7-9 with TRBJ2-5, with D tentatively TRBD1 or TRBD2 (5 bases each). The DNA end is more similar to TRBJ2-7, so the J call may be wrong. Germline V gives CDR1 SEHNR, CDR2 FQNEAQ (reference sequence). This CDR3 spans 16 amino acids. The CDR3 DNA reads as TGTGCCAGCAGCCCATCCGGGGCAATAATGGGGAACGAGCAGTACTTC. Translation gives CASSPSGAIMGNEQYF.

This chain links TRBV2 with TRBJ2-5; D is uncertain. The J call may be mistaken, given a closer DNA end match to TRBJ2-7. The length of the CDR3 is 12 residues. Per germline, CDR1 SNHLY and CDR2 FYNNEI. The DNA for the CDR3 is TGTGCCAGCGAAGGGCTGAGCTACGAGCAGTACTTC. The encoded protein is CASEGLSYEQYF.

J is TRBJ1-1 and V is TRBV9, with D tentatively TRBD1 (5 bases). Trimming pared 3 bases from V and 8 bases from J, leaving 5 bases between. Germline assignment: CDR1 SGDLS and CDR2 YYNGEE. The CDR3 is 10 amino acids. The CDR3 region is CASSGTEAFF. The CDR3 coding sequence is TGTGCCAGCAGCGGGACAGAAGCTTTCTTT.

The rearrangement links TRBV10-3 to TRBJ1-4; D is possibly TRBD1 (5 bases). CDR3 length: 14 residues. The germline gives CDR1 ENHRY, CDR2 SYGVKD. V was pared by 6 bases and J by 4 bases, with 12 bases between. The CDR3 nucleotides read TGTGCCATCAGAGAGGGACGGGGTAATGAAAAACTGTTTTTT. Translation gives CAIREGRGNEKLFF.

This sequence joins TRBV5-1 and TRBJ2-1, with D maybe TRBD2 (6 bases). The V and J ends lost 4 bases and 9 bases respectively, with 17 bases between them. The germline CDR1 and CDR2 sequences are SGHRS and YFSETQ. The length of the CDR3 is 14 residues. The CDR3 DNA sequence: TGCGCCAGCAGCGTGGGGGGAGGTCCGCGTGAGCAGTTCTTC. Translated, it gives CASSVGGGPREQFF.

This clonotype was counted a single time. This chain links TRBV7-2 with TRBJ1-2; a weak D match, TRBD1 (5 bases). CDR1 is SGHTA and CDR2 is FQGNSA in the germline V gene. The V and J ends lost 1 base and 9 bases respectively, with 15 bases between them. CDR3 length: 14 residues. In nucleotides, the CDR3 is TGTGCCAGCAGCTTAGACCTACTAGGGGCGAGCTACACCTTC. As protein: CASSLDLLGASYTF.

The chain employs TRBV7-6 and TRBJ2-1; perhaps TRBD2 as D (6 bases). Germline V gene lookup returns CDR1 SGHVS and CDR2 FNYEAQ. The CDR3 consists of 18 residues. The ends were cut back, 1 base at V and 0 bases at J, with 16 bases in the middle. CDR3 bases: TGTGCCAGCAGCTTAGAACTCAAGCGGGCCGACTCCTACAATGAGCAGTTCTTC. This codes for CASSLELKRADSYNEQFF.